This paragraph reports one T cell receptor (beta chain). These data originate in a study of blood T cell repertoires in COVID-19. CDR1 is SGHRS, CDR2 YFSETQ, per germline. Trimming cost V 0 bases and J 1 base, with 4 bases left between them. This CDR3 is 13 amino acids long. TCRdb's copy holds only in-frame clones and misses some; the assay was immunoSEQ multiplex PCR. The sample gives 200,000 to 300,000 clones, 65% to 90% of which show up once; around 1.8% is in the top ten. The TCR originated in a man between 25 and 39 years old with active or convalescent COVID-19. Sequencing used peripheral blood. This rearrangement joins TRBV5-1 to TRBJ1-2, with D unclear. The CDR3 DNA reads TGCGCCAGCAGCTTGGACATTAACTATGGCTACACCTTC. This codes for CASSLDINYGYTF.